The rows below give T cell receptor beta chains drawn from one sample of a study of OX40 agonist ivuxolimab in advanced cancers. This table comes from immunoSEQ multiplex PCR, and its TCRdb copy is limited to in-frame clones, with some not included. The table has some 85,000 clones, 70% to 90% seen once. Sample: CD4+ or CD8+ T cells sorted from blood, taken in a trial of the OX40 agonist ivuxolimab. These receptors originate from an adult with an advanced solid tumor such as melanoma, head and neck, liver or kidney cancer. Each CDR3 is given with its conserved first and last residue. D genes are given only for firm matches. Only part of the rows carry a size: once, few, many, or a class if the clone is expanded.

DNA,CDR3,J,V,size,D
TGCGCCAGCAGTCAATTAAGAAGGCTGGCAGGCAAGTACTTC,CASSQLRRLAGKYF,TRBJ2-7,TRBV23-1,few,NA
TGTGCCAGTAGTCCCCGACAGGAGAGACCCCTCCACTTT,CASSPRQERPLHF,TRBJ1-6,TRBV19,NA,NA
TGTGCCAGCAGACAAAGTCGGGACTTTCACTACGAGCAGTACTTC,CASRQSRDFHYEQYF,TRBJ2-7,TRBV7-2,NA,NA
TGTGCCTGGGAGACAGGGAACACAGATACGCAGTATTTT,CAWETGNTDTQYF,TRBJ2-3,TRBV30,once,TRBD1
TGTGCCAGCAGTCGATACCCCTATGGCTACACCTTC,CASSRYPYGYTF,TRBJ1-2,TRBV6-5,NA,NA
TGTGCCAGCAGTACCCTGGGACGGAAAAAAGAGACCCAGTACTTC,CASSTLGRKKETQYF,TRBJ2-5,TRBV25-1,once,NA
TGTGCCAGCAGTGATCCGACAGGCTGGAACACTGAAGCTTTCTTT,CASSDPTGWNTEAFF,TRBJ1-1,TRBV6-1,NA,NA
TGTGCCAGCAGCTTAGCGAATTCACCCCTCCACTTT,CASSLANSPLHF,TRBJ1-6,TRBV7-2,once,NA
TGTGCCAGCAGTGAATTAGCCCCGTATGGCTACACCTTC,CASSELAPYGYTF,TRBJ1-2,TRBV6-1,NA,NA
TGCAGCGTCGGGACAGGAGGGACGGATGGCTACACCTTC,CSVGTGGTDGYTF,TRBJ1-2,TRBV29-1,NA,TRBD1
TGCGCCAGCCGGGCCTCGGCTGGGAATACCGGGGAGCTGTTTTTT,CASRASAGNTGELFF,TRBJ2-2,TRBV5-1,NA,NA
TGTGCCAGCAAAACAGGGGTCTACGAGCAGTACTTC,CASKTGVYEQYF,TRBJ2-7,TRBV2,NA,TRBD1
TGTGCCAGTAGTAAAGAGGACGGCGGGTCCTACAATGAGCAGTTCTTC,CASSKEDGGSYNEQFF,TRBJ2-1,TRBV19,NA,NA
TGTGCCAGCAGTGACGGGACAGGGGGGAACACTGAAGCTTTCTTT,CASSDGTGGNTEAFF,TRBJ1-1,TRBV2,once,TRBD1
TGCGCCAGCAGCGGGTGGACAGGCAATGAGCAGTTCTTC,CASSGWTGNEQFF,TRBJ2-1,TRBV5-1,NA,TRBD1
TGTGCCAGCAGCTTTAGTGACAGGGGTGCAACACCCCTCCACTTT,CASSFSDRGATPLHF,TRBJ1-6,TRBV5-5,NA,TRBD1
TGTGCCAGTAGTCGGTCAAGCTCCTACAATGAGCAGTTCTTC,CASSRSSSYNEQFF,TRBJ2-1,TRBV19,NA,NA
TGCGCCAGCAGTGGAAACAGGGTGACAGATACGCAGTATTTT,CASSGNRVTDTQYF,TRBJ2-3,TRBV5-1,NA,NA
TGTGCCAGCAGTGACTCCCCCGAGCAGTACTTC,CASSDSPEQYF,TRBJ2-7,TRBV6-4,NA,NA
TGCGCCAGCAGCTTGCCCTTGGGCCCCAACCAGGGACAGGGGGCGAGTTCAGATACGCAGTATTTT,CASSLPLGPNQGQGASSDTQYF,TRBJ2-3,TRBV5-1,NA,TRBD1
TGTGCCTGGGGCAGGGATTTTAATTCACCCCTCCACTTT,CAWGRDFNSPLHF,TRBJ1-6,TRBV30,NA,NA
TGTGCCAGCAGGTCTGACAGGGGGGGTCAAGAGACCCAGTACTTC,CASRSDRGGQETQYF,TRBJ2-5,TRBV2,NA,TRBD1
TGTGCCAGCAAGAAGGGGCCGAATAGCAATCAGCCCCAGCATTTT,CASKKGPNSNQPQHF,TRBJ1-5,TRBV6-1,NA,NA
TGTGCTAGTGGACCTTTACAGGGTATAGAGAACACTGAAGCTTTCTTT,CASGPLQGIENTEAFF,TRBJ1-1,TRBV12-5,NA,NA
TGTGCCACCCAGGGACAGGGGGCTGACACTGAAGCTTTCTTT,CATQGQGADTEAFF,TRBJ1-1,TRBV10-3,NA,TRBD1
TGTGCCAGTATAGGAAGGACGGGGAACACTGAAGCTTTCTTT,CASIGRTGNTEAFF,TRBJ1-1,TRBV18,NA,NA
TGTGCCAGCAGCTTAGTGTTGACAGGGCCCTGGGTCGAGCAGTACTTC,CASSLVLTGPWVEQYF,TRBJ2-7,TRBV7-2,NA,TRBD1
TGTGCCAGCAGCACACGGGACAGTGAAAAACTGTTTTTT,CASSTRDSEKLFF,TRBJ1-4,TRBV11-2,NA,TRBD1
TGCGCCAGCAGCTTGGGCAGAATCGCAGATACGCAGTATTTT,CASSLGRIADTQYF,TRBJ2-3,TRBV5-1,NA,NA
TGTGCCAGCAGCGGGACAGGGGAAACCTACAATGAGCAGTTCTTC,CASSGTGETYNEQFF,TRBJ2-1,TRBV7-8,NA,TRBD1
TGTGCCAGCAGCCCCTCGTTGGGGATGTCCTACGAGCAGTACTTC,CASSPSLGMSYEQYF,TRBJ2-7,TRBV5-4,NA,NA
TGTGCCAGCTCACTCGACCGACCGGCAATTAGAAACACCATATATTTT,CASSLDRPAIRNTIYF,TRBJ1-3,TRBV18,NA,NA
TGTGCCAGCAGCTTAGGAGCACGGACAGATACGCAGTATTTT,CASSLGARTDTQYF,TRBJ2-3,TRBV5-6,NA,NA
TGTGCCACTGGGCGTTTCGGGGGCACCATGAACACTGAAGCTTTCTTT,CATGRFGGTMNTEAFF,TRBJ1-1,TRBV19,NA,NA
TGTGCCAGCAGCTGGGACCGAGGAAACTACGAGCAGTACTTC,CASSWDRGNYEQYF,TRBJ2-7,TRBV5-6,NA,NA
TGTGCCTGGAATCCAGGGGCCTATGGCTACACCTTC,CAWNPGAYGYTF,TRBJ1-2,TRBV30,few,NA
TGTGCCAGCAGTTTAAACAGGGGGCTCTCGGAAGCTTTCTTT,CASSLNRGLSEAFF,TRBJ1-1,TRBV28,NA,TRBD1
TGTGCCAGCAAGGGGCAGGAAGGTGGCTACACCTTC,CASKGQEGGYTF,TRBJ1-2,TRBV28,once,NA
TGTGCCAGCAGACGGGACAGGGCCACTGAAGCTTTCTTT,CASRRDRATEAFF,TRBJ1-1,TRBV5-6,NA,TRBD1
TGTGCCAGCAGCTTGGCCAACGGAGATACGCAGTATTTT,CASSLANGDTQYF,TRBJ2-3,TRBV5-8,NA,NA
TGTGCCAGCTCACCTATCGACAGCTATGGAAACACCATATATTTT,CASSPIDSYGNTIYF,TRBJ1-3,TRBV18,NA,NA
TGTGCCAGCAGCCTACAGGCGAGCTCCTATAATTCACCCCTCCACTTT,CASSLQASSYNSPLHF,TRBJ1-6,TRBV7-2,NA,NA
TGTGCCAGTAGTATAGGGCGACTCTATGGCTACACCTTC,CASSIGRLYGYTF,TRBJ1-2,TRBV19,NA,NA
TGTGCCAGTAGTCCGCGACCGGGACAGGAGAAAGAGACCCAGTACTTC,CASSPRPGQEKETQYF,TRBJ2-5,TRBV19,NA,TRBD1